This section outlines one T cell receptor (beta chain) sequence together with its context. Its antigen target is currently unknown. Per-base quality was not reported, and no clone a single base away is much larger than it. The data originate from a study of cytomegalovirus exposure and HLA in healthy donors (dated by TCRdb to 2016 to 2017). Study-wide context: According to a later analysis, one platform produced both the roughly 130 validation repertoires and the 730 or so repertoires of the first cohort. A separate validation cohort of more than 100 different subjects was used in addition to the 666-subject first cohort. The study aimed to test whether signatures of past pathogen exposure could be identified by cataloging public T cell receptors. The study combined high-throughput TCR immunosequencing, statistical association of individual TCRs with disease status, and machine learning to predict cytomegalovirus infection status. The investigation overall reported the following: The validation cohort had no HLA typing available for a later analysis, so co-occurrence within that cohort was assessed over all 110 or so repertoires. It was suggested by the authors that the approach could potentially be generalized to other disease states and immunological phenotypes. Across donors, most TCR sequences were observed very rarely, whereas some public TCRs were present in many individuals. In vitro tests confirmed that a few of the cytomegalovirus-associated TCR beta chains recognize cytomegalovirus antigens. The study listed over 150 TCR beta chains as associated with cytomegalovirus. Of the cluster scores, around 95% were above 0 in a later analysis, which found that TCRs clustered in the first cohort also tended to co-occur in the 120 or so validation repertoires. The classifier was reported to diagnose cytomegalovirus status with high specificity and sensitivity in both the original cohort and the validation cohort.

The CDR3 holds 15 amino acids from the cysteine to the phenylalanine. Just the 45-base CDR3 DNA is kept, in frame starting at base 1. CDR1 SGHDT and CDR2 YYEEEE are derived from the germline V gene. Trimming removed 3 bases from V and 2 bases from J, leaving 15 bases between the germline ends. The library was built by means of the immunoSEQ multiplex PCR assay. Under the source paper's analysis protocol: A statistical classification framework was built for diagnosing cytomegalovirus status from the catalog of TCR beta chain sequences. TCRdb provides this immuneACCESS table in a form limited to in-frame rearrangements. Some clones are lacking; in checked studies, under half of them reflect an unresolved V gene, and why the rest are absent is not known. That table is the source of V, J and clone size, and D and trimming were worked out from the DNA. The sample yields 150,000 or so clones; roughly 91% were counted once. Clones ranked in the top ten supply more than 2.5% of the sample.

Separate from the approximately 670-subject first cohort, the validation cohort of about 130 subjects was the group to which the donors belonged. Sequenced: PBMCs. This TCR came from a woman aged 18 to 35 in good health and CMV-seropositive. Rearrangement joined TRBV5-6 to TRBJ2-7; the D segment could be TRBD1, given 5 matching bases. The CDR3 is CASSYQGASPYEQYF. The DNA sequence follows: TGTGCCAGCAGCTACCAGGGCGCGTCTCCCTACGAGCAGTACTTC. With the portions outside the CDR3 filled from the reference TRBV5-6 and TRBJ2-7 genes, the complete variable region becomes DAGVTQSPTHLIKTRGQQVTLRCSPKSGHDTVSWYQQALGQGPQFIFQYYEEEERQRGNFPDRFSGHQFPNYSSELNVNALLLGDSALYLCASSYQGASPYEQYFGPGTRLTVT.